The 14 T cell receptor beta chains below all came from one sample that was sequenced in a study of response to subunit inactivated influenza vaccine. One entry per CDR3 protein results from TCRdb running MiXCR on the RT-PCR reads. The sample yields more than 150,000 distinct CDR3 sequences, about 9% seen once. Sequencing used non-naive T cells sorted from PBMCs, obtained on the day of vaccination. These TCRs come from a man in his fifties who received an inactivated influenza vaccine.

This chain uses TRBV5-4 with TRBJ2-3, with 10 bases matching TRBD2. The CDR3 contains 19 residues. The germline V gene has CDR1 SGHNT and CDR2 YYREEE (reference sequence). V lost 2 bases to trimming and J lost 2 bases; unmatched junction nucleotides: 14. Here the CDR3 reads CASSFGAAGGFPNTDTQYF. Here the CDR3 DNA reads TGTGCCAGCAGCTTTGGTGCAGCGGGGGGGTTCCCGAACACAGATACGCAGTATTTT.

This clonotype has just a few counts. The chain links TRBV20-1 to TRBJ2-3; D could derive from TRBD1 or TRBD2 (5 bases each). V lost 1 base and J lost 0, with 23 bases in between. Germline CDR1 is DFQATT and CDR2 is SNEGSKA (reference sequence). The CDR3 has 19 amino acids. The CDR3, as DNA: TGCAGTGCTAGAGCCACAATCCCCATCGATGGGGGTAGCACAGATACGCAGTATTTT. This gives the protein CSARATIPIDGGSTDTQYF.

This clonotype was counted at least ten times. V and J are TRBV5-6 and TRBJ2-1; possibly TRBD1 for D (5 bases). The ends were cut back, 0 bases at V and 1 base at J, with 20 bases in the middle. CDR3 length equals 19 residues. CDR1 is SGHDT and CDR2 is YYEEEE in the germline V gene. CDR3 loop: CASSLVGPRQRISYNEQFF. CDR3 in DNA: TGTGCCAGCAGCTTGGTAGGCCCCCGACAGAGAATTTCCTACAATGAGCAGTTCTTC.

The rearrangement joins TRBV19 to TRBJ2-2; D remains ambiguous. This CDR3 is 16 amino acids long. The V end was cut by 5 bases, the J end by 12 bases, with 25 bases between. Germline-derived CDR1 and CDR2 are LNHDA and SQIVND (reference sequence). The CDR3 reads CASSLNLPSQPTKLFF. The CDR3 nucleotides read TGTGCCAGTAGTCTCAACCTCCCGTCCCAACCCACCAAGCTGTTTTTT.

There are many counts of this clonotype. CDR3 nucleotides: TGTGCCAGCAGTTCCCCCCAGGGGGGAAACACCGGGGAGCTGTTTTTT. This codes for CASSSPQGGNTGELFF. This chain connects TRBV6-5 to TRBJ2-2, with a possible D match to TRBD1 (7 bases). Germline V gene data show CDR1 as MNHEY and CDR2 as SVGAGI. This CDR3 comprises 16 residues. Trimming removed 4 bases at V and 2 bases at J, with 14 bases between.

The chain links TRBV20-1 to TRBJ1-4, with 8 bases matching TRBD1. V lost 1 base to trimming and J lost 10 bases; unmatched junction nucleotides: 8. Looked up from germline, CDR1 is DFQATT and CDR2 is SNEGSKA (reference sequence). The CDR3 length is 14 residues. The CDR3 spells CSARAPDREGKLFF. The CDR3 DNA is TGCAGTGCTAGAGCTCCGGACAGGGAGGGAAAACTGTTTTTT.

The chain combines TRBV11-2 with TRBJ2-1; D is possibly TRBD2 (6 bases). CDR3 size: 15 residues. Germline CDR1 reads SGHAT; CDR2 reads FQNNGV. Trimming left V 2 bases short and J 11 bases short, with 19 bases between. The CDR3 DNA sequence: TGTGCCAGCAGCTTATCGGGCGGGGCTGGGGTGAAGCAGTTCTTC. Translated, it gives CASSLSGGAGVKQFF.

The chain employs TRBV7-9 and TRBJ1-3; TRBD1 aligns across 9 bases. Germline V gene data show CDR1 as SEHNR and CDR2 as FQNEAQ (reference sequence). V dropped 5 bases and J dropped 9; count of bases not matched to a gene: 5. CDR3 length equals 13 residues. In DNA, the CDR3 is TGTGCCAGCAGCGGGGACAGGGCATTCACCATATATTTT. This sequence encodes CASSGDRAFTIYF.

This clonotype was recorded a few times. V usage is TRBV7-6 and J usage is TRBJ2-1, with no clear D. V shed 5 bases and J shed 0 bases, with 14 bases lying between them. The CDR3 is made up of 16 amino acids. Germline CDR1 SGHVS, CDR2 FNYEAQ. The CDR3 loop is CASSLRLGSSYNEQFF. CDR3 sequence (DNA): TGTGCCAGCAGCCTCAGACTGGGCAGCTCCTACAATGAGCAGTTCTTC.

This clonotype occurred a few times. The CDR3 spells CASSLMGGSPYEQYF. The CDR3 nucleotides are TGCGCCAGCAGCTTGATGGGGGGAAGTCCCTACGAGCAGTACTTC. This chain uses TRBV5-1 with TRBJ2-7; tentatively, D is TRBD2 (6 bases). Germline V gives CDR1 SGHRS, CDR2 YFSETQ. This CDR3 has 15 residues. The V and J ends lost 1 base and 2 bases respectively, with 13 bases between them.

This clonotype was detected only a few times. CDR3 in DNA: TGTGCCAGCAGCTTATCGCTGACGACTAATGAAAAACTGTTTTTT. It is translated as CASSLSLTTNEKLFF. The genes are TRBV7-9 and TRBJ1-4; D remains ambiguous. The V gene's germline CDR1 is SEHNR and CDR2 FQNEAQ (reference sequence). The CDR3 spans 15 residues. The ends were cut back, 2 bases at V and 2 bases at J, with 9 bases in the middle.

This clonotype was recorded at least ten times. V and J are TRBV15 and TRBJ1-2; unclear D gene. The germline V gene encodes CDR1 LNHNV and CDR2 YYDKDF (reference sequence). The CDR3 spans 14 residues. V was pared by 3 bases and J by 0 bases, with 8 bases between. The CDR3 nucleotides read TGTGCCACCAGCAGGGGTTTCTCTAACTATGGCTACACCTTC. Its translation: CATSRGFSNYGYTF.

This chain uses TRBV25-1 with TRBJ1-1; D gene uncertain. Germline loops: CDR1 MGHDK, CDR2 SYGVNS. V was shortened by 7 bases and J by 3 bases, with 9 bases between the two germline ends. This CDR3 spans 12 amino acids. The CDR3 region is CASISLDTEAFF. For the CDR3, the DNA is TGTGCCAGCATTAGTTTGGACACTGAAGCTTTCTTT.

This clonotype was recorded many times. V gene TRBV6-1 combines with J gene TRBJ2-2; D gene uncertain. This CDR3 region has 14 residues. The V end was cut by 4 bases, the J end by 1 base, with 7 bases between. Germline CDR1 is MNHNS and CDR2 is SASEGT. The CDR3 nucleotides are TGTGCCAGCAGTGGGACGGTGAACACCGGGGAGCTGTTTTTT. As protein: CASSGTVNTGELFF.